This T cell receptor (beta chain) was identified in a study of blood T cell repertoires in COVID-19. On the study more broadly: Samples came from the United States, Italy and Spain, spanning acute and convalescent COVID-19. In each case, the material was cDNA or gDNA derived from T cells, B-cell-depleted T cells, or PBMCs.

This CDR3 contains 14 residues. Germline CDR1 MGHRA, CDR2 YSYEKL. V lost 0 bases, J lost 3 bases, and 9 bases lay in between. This clone was counted many times. Methods used by the authors: Using reference gene primer amplification, nucleated cell counts were estimated. The table came from immunoSEQ multiplex PCR; TCRdb's copy has only in-frame clones and leaves some out. V, J and clone size were drawn from that table, and D and trimming were deduced from the DNA. Among 120,000 or so clones, approximately 71% were seen once, and the ten largest hold approximately 2.1%. The rearrangement joins TRBV4-1 to TRBJ2-7; D gene uncertain. Material for sequencing was peripheral blood. This TCR came from a woman aged 70-85 years with acute or convalescent COVID-19. CDR3 DNA sequence: TGCGCCAGCAGCCAAGAGGGCATCCTCTACGAGCAGTACTTC. Amino acid sequence: CASSQEGILYEQYF.